These T cell receptor beta chains were read from a single sample in a study of CXCR3-negative and CXCR3-positive naive CD8 T cells. One entry per CDR3 protein, without DNA, is what TCRdb gives after re-calling the 5' RACE reads. Its table lists around 160,000 distinct CDR3 sequences. The specimen sequenced was naive CXCR3+ CD8+ T cells from blood. These receptors were taken from a human donor in good health. Some clones in this sample may be carry-over from other donors' samples. Both conserved end residues are part of each CDR3.

j_gene: TRBJ1-2; v_gene: TRBV28; CDR3aa: CASSQDREVNYGYTF
j_gene: TRBJ2-2; v_gene: TRBV29-1; CDR3aa: CSVDFAGELFF
j_gene: TRBJ2-7; v_gene: TRBV7-8; CDR3aa: CASSFKGQAVSYEQYF
j_gene: TRBJ1-1; v_gene: TRBV7-9; CDR3aa: CASSSRWDMNTEAFF
j_gene: TRBJ2-1; v_gene: TRBV20-1; CDR3aa: CSARPPGTAYNEQFF
j_gene: TRBJ2-7; v_gene: TRBV27; CDR3aa: CASSLTGHGYEQYF
j_gene: TRBJ1-4; v_gene: TRBV2; CDR3aa: CASTRWSPKNEKLFF
j_gene: TRBJ2-5; v_gene: TRBV7-6; CDR3aa: CASSFGASAVGETQYF
j_gene: TRBJ1-2; v_gene: TRBV12-3/TRBV12-4; CDR3aa: CASSPPTGDYGYTF
j_gene: TRBJ2-7; v_gene: TRBV7-2; CDR3aa: CASSPGTSGGASPSSYEQYF
j_gene: TRBJ2-1; v_gene: TRBV12-5; CDR3aa: CASGLASGGYNEQFF